There are many counts of the clone carrying this T cell receptor (beta chain). The record originates from a study of early T cells in non-severe SARS-CoV-2 infection. Study information: Sequencing of unsorted whole blood was done on bulk RNA, leaving chains unpaired.

This CDR3 spans 13 amino acids. Trimming took 0 bases from V and 6 from J, leaving 7 bases between them. Germline lookup yields CDR1 SGHDN and CDR2 FVKESK. TCRdb recomputed calls from the 5' RACE reads with MiXCR, one row per CDR3 protein. The sample lists 30,000 to 40,000 distinct CDR3 sequences; about 5% were seen once. Sequenced material: whole blood. The chain employs TRBV14 and TRBJ2-3; no definite D call. The source is an adult who was a healthcare worker with PCR-confirmed SARS-CoV-2 infection or an uninfected control (not recorded which). The chain's CDR3 is CASSQEGRDTQYF. In DNA form, the CDR3 reads TGTGCCAGCAGCCAAGAAGGGCGGGATACGCAGTATTTT. Full variable domain (rest looked up from reference TRBV14 and TRBJ2-3): EAGVTQFPSHSVIEKGQTVTLRCDPISGHDNLYWYRRVMGKEIKFLLHFVKESKQDESGMPNNRFLAERTGGTYSTLKVQPAELEDSGVYFCASSQEGRDTQYFGPGTRLTVL.